This TCR beta chain was retrieved from a study of cytomegalovirus exposure and HLA in healthy donors. As regards this clone: What it binds is unknown.

V lost 4 bases, J lost 10 bases, and 4 bases stayed unmatched. The CDR3 totals 13 residues. In germline, CDR1 is SGHDT, CDR2 YYEEEE. Broader study findings: Analysis was performed later, and it showed HLA-associated TCR beta chains to be more clonally expanded than equally common others. High sensitivity and specificity were reportedly achieved when the classifier diagnosed cytomegalovirus status.

This PCR relied on a set of 60 Vbeta primers and 13 Jbeta primers. Original data processing: It was a later analysis that counted 83 million or so unique TCR beta chains, of which approximately 9.9 million were shared. The assay was immunoSEQ multiplex PCR, and TCRdb's table has in-frame clones only and misses some. The DNA gave D and trimming, while V, J and clone size come from that table. The sample carries 140,000 to 150,000 clones, approximately 68% recorded once. The chain uses TRBV5-6 and TRBJ1-6; TRBD1 agrees at 8 bases. The source material was PBMCs. This receptor was identified in a man between 35 and 55 years old in good health and CMV-seronegative. The CDR3 sequence is CASSRTGNSPLHF. CDR3 DNA: TGTGCCAGCAGCCGGACAGGGAACTCACCCCTCCACTTT.